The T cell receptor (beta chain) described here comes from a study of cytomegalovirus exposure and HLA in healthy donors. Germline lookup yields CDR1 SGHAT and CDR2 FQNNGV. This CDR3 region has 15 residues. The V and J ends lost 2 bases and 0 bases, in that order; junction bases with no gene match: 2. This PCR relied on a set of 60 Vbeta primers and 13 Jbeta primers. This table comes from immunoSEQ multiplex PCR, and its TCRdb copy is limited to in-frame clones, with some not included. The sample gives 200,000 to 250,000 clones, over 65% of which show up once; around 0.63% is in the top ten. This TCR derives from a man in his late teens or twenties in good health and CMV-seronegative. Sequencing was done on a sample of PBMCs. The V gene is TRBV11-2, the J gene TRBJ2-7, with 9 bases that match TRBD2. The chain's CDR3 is CASSLLAGASYEQYF. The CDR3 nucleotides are TGTGCCAGCAGCTTATTAGCGGGAGCCTCCTACGAGCAGTACTTC. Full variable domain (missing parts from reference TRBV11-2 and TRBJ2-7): EAGVAQSPRYKIIEKRQSVAFWCNPISGHATLYWYQQILGQGPKLLIQFQNNGVVDDSQLPKDRFSAERLKGVDSTLKIQPAKLEDSAVYLCASSLLAGASYEQYFGPGTRLTVT.